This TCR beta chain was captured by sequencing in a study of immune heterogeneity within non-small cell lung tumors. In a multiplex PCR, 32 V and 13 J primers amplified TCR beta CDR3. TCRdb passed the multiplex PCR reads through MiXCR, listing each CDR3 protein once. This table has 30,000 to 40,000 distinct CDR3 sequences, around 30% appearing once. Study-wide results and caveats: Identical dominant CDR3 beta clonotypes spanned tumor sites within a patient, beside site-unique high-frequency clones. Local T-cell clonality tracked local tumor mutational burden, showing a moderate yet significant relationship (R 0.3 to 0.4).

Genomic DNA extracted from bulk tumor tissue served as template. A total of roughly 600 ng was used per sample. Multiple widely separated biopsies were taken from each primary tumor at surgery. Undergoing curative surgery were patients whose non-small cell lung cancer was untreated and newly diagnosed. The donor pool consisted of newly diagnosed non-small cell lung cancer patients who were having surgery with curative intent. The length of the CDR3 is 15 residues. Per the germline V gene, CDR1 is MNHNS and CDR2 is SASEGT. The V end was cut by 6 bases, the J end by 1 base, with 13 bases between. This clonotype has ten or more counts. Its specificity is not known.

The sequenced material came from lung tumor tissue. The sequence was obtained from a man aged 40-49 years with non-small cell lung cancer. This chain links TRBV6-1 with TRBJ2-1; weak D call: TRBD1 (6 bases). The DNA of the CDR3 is TGTGCCAGCAGACGGGACACGCTGTCCTACAATGAGCAGTTCTTC. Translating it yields CASRRDTLSYNEQFF.